Shown below are 21 T cell receptor beta chains from a single sample sequenced in a study of T cell clones after liver transplantation. Using immunoSEQ multiplex PCR, the repertoire was profiled, and TCRdb retains in-frame clones only, with some absent. The sample comprises nearly 25,000 clones, around 63% of which are singletons, and around 3% rests with the top ten. Source: CD4+ T cells from blood, taken before liver transplant. These receptors were taken from a human donor who received a liver transplant.

The CDR3 coding sequence is TGTGCCAGCAGCCTACAACAGGGATCCTACGAGCAGTACTTC. Residues: CASSLQQGSYEQYF. This chain uses TRBV6-5 with TRBJ2-7; D may be TRBD1 (6 bases). Deletions cut 6 bases from V and 1 base from J, with 13 bases between. This CDR3 is built from 14 residues. The germline CDR1 and CDR2 sequences are MNHEY and SVGAGI.

The genes are TRBV27 and TRBJ2-7, with D uncertain. V was cut by 11 bases and J by 11 bases, with 13 bases left in between. The CDR3 runs 9 residues. Germline CDR1 and CDR2: MNHEY and SMNVEV (reference sequence). The CDR3: CARRPGEYV. In DNA, the CDR3 is TGTGCCCGACGCCCTGGGGAGTACGTC.

This clone was counted only a few times. The chain combines TRBV28 with TRBJ2-3; possibly TRBD2 for D (6 bases). Germline V CDR1 and CDR2: MDHEN, SYDVKM. The germline V and J ends were trimmed by 5 bases and 1 base, with 13 bases remaining between them. The CDR3 is 15 residues long. CDR3 loop: CASSRRGWGTDTQYF. The DNA of the CDR3 is TGTGCCAGCAGTCGGCGGGGCTGGGGCACAGATACGCAGTATTTT. The full variable domain, in which reference TRBV28 and TRBJ2-3 provide the parts outside the CDR3, is DVKVTQSSRYLVKRTGEKVFLECVQDMDHENMFWYRQDPGLGLRLIYFSYDVKMKEKGDIPEGYSVSREKKERFSLILESASTNQTSMYLCASSRRGWGTDTQYFGPGTRLTVL.

The chain has TRBV19 and TRBJ2-2; weak D call: TRBD2 (5 bases). The CDR3 consists of 14 residues. Germline CDR1 is LNHDA and CDR2 is SQIVND (reference sequence). The ends were cut back, 6 bases at V and 3 bases at J, with 11 bases in the middle. This CDR3 reads CASSTRGYTGELFF. The CDR3, as DNA: TGTGCCAGTAGCACTAGAGGATACACCGGGGAGCTGTTTTTT.

In its sample, this clone is medium-sized. V usage is TRBV18 and J usage is TRBJ2-7, with D possibly being TRBD1 or TRBD2 (5 bases each). In germline, CDR1 is KGHSH, CDR2 LQKENI. There are 13 residues in the CDR3. V shed 3 bases and J shed 6 bases, with 12 bases lying between them. For the CDR3, the DNA is TGTGCCAGCTCACCGTCCCGGGACCTCGAGCAGTACGTC. This codes for CASSPSRDLEQYV.

This sequence joins TRBV7-2 and TRBJ2-7; 9 bases are a match to TRBD1. Germline V gene data show CDR1 as SGHTA and CDR2 as FQGNSA. This CDR3 is built from 14 residues. Germline trimming cut 6 bases from V and 2 bases from J; bases unmatched to any gene: 5. CDR3 protein: CASSVGQGPYEQYF. DNA for the CDR3: TGTGCCAGCAGTGTTGGACAGGGGCCCTACGAGCAGTACTTC.

The chain has TRBV11-3 and TRBJ2-3, with D unclear. This CDR3 region has 16 residues. The V end lost 2 bases, the J end lost 6 bases, and 18 bases lay between the germline ends. Germline CDR1 reads SGHNT; CDR2 reads YENEEA. The CDR3 nucleotides are TGTGCCAGCAGCTTATTTAGGTCCAAGCCCGTGGATACGCAGTATTTT. The encoded protein is CASSLFRSKPVDTQYF.

This clone was found once. J is TRBJ2-2 and V is TRBV18; 8 positions agree with TRBD2. J gave up 2 bases and V 4 bases, and 9 bases lay outside the gene matches. The CDR3 sequence is 17 residues long. Germline V lookup: CDR1 KGHSH, CDR2 LQKENI. This chain's CDR3 is CASSQIRLAQNTGELFF. The CDR3 nucleotides are TGTGCCAGCTCACAAATACGACTAGCGCAAAACACCGGGGAGCTGTTTTTT.

J is TRBJ1-1 and V is TRBV19; 9 bases are a match to TRBD1. V was pared by 8 bases and J by 7 bases, with 17 bases of the junction left unmatched. The CDR3 spans 16 residues. Germline values: CDR1 LNHDA, CDR2 SQIVND (reference sequence). The CDR3 spells CASVGWTGASGNEAFF. The CDR3 coding sequence is TGTGCCAGTGTAGGGTGGACAGGGGCCTCCGGCAATGAAGCTTTCTTT.

Turning to this clone: This CDR3 is also generated by other DNA sequences in the sample. The chain uses TRBV6-1 and TRBJ1-2; D is ambiguous. Germline lookup yields CDR1 MNHNS and CDR2 SASEGT. This CDR3 region has 12 residues. Trimming removed 0 bases from V and 5 bases from J, with 4 bases in between. CDR3 nucleotide sequence: TGTGCCAGCAGTGAAGCAGGGTATGGCTACACCTTC. This codes for CASSEAGYGYTF.

The chain joins TRBV20-1 to TRBJ2-7, with unresolved D. Germline loops: CDR1 DFQATT, CDR2 SNEGSKA (reference sequence). V gave up 7 bases and J gave up 0 bases, with 7 bases separating them. The length of the CDR3 is 11 residues. CDR3: CSGTLSYEQYF. The CDR3 DNA is TGCAGTGGCACCCTCTCCTACGAGCAGTACTTC.

This clone was detected a few times. The rearrangement links TRBV7-9 to TRBJ1-1, with D unresolved. Trimming cost V 2 bases and J 1 base, with 11 bases left between them. CDR3 length: 15 residues. Germline CDR1 reads SEHNR; CDR2 reads FQNEAQ (reference sequence). CDR3 region: CASSLSGSANTEAFF. CDR3 nucleotide sequence: TGTGCCAGCAGCTTATCGGGCTCGGCGAACACTGAAGCTTTCTTT.

To note about this clone: An end of the junction differs from the germline gene, which may be a read error. The gene calls are TRBV30 and TRBJ2-2; D tentatively reads TRBD1 or TRBD2 (5 bases each). This CDR3 has 14 residues. The germline V gene has CDR1 GTSNPN and CDR2 SVGIG (reference sequence). The CDR3 region is CAGTGTTKTGELFF. CDR3 sequence (DNA): TGTGCCGGAACCGGGACCACGAAGACCGGGGAGCTGTTTTTT.

This chain connects TRBV19 to TRBJ1-2; 8 nucleotides agree with TRBD1. CDR3 length equals 12 residues. Trimming removed 9 bases from V and 4 bases from J; junction bases left unmatched: 4. Germline-derived CDR1 and CDR2 are LNHDA and SQIVND (reference sequence). In DNA form, the CDR3 reads TGTGCCAGCGGACAGGGTGGCTATGGCTACACCTTC. It codes for CASGQGGYGYTF.

This rearrangement joins TRBV6-5 to TRBJ1-6; D is undetermined. Trimming took off 1 base at V and 5 bases at J, with 3 bases between the two ends. Germline CDR1 MNHEY, CDR2 SVGAGI. This CDR3 has 13 amino acids. The CDR3 bases are TGTGCCAGCAGTTACTACGATAATTCACCCCTCCACTTT. Protein product: CASSYYDNSPLHF.

This clone turned up a few times. At the DNA level, this CDR3 is encoded by other sequences in the same sample as well. The rearrangement joins TRBV2 to TRBJ1-2; the D gene is possibly TRBD1 (6 bases). Germline CDR1 is SNHLY and CDR2 is FYNNEI. There are 17 residues in the CDR3. V lost 6 bases and J lost 1, with 21 bases in between. The CDR3: CASRFLGAGNINYGYTF. The CDR3 bases are TGTGCCAGCAGATTTTTGGGGGCAGGGAATATTAACTATGGCTACACCTTC.

The rearrangement joins TRBV5-1 to TRBJ2-1, with 10 bases that match TRBD2. The germline CDR1 and CDR2 sequences are SGHRS and YFSETQ. V shed 7 bases and J 5 bases; nucleotides not matched to a gene: 15. The length of the CDR3 is 17 residues. CDR3 in DNA: TGCGCCAGCTCGACGACCCCAACGGGACTAGCGAACAATGAGCAGTTCTTC. Translated: CASSTTPTGLANNEQFF.

This chain connects TRBV4-1 to TRBJ2-5, with 7 nucleotides matching TRBD1. The CDR3 contains 17 residues. Unmatched junction bases numbered 9, after V lost 1 base and J lost 1 base. Germline-derived CDR1 and CDR2 are MGHRA and YSYEKL. The CDR3 spells CASSQGPTGELQETQYF. The CDR3 bases are TGCGCCAGCAGCCAAGGTCCAACAGGGGAACTCCAAGAGACCCAGTACTTC.

The rearrangement links TRBV6-5 to TRBJ1-2; D call uncertain. The germline CDR1 and CDR2 sequences are MNHEY and SVGAGI. The CDR3 is 15 residues long. Trimming pared 0 bases from V and 2 bases from J, leaving 10 bases between. The CDR3: CASSYSREWNYGYTF. As DNA, the CDR3 is TGTGCCAGCAGTTACTCCCGGGAGTGGAACTATGGCTACACCTTC.

The J gene is TRBJ2-2, the V gene TRBV27; D unclear. CDR3 length: 14 residues. V was cut by 4 bases and J by 1 base, with 7 bases left in between. Germline V lookup: CDR1 MNHEY, CDR2 SMNVEV (reference sequence). CDR3 loop: CASSSSWNTGELFF. CDR3 DNA: TGTGCCAGCAGTTCTTCTTGGAACACCGGGGAGCTGTTTTTT.

V and J are TRBV7-9 and TRBJ2-7; 9 bases match TRBD1. The V segment lost 4 bases and the J segment 0 bases; nucleotides outside the gene matches: 7. The CDR3 contains 16 residues. Germline-derived CDR1 and CDR2 are SEHNR and FQNEAQ (reference sequence). This CDR3 is CASSWAGTGSSYEQYV. As DNA, the CDR3 is TGTGCCAGCAGCTGGGCCGGGACAGGGAGCTCCTACGAGCAGTACGTC.